This T cell receptor (beta chain) stems from a study of cytomegalovirus exposure and HLA in healthy donors. Primers for the PCR totalled 60 Vbeta and 13 Jbeta. Method: immunoSEQ multiplex PCR; TCRdb's copy keeps in-frame clones and lacks some. The table shows approximately 110,000 clones, with around 79% occurring only once. Study-level points and caveats: The study recorded some 160 TCR beta chains that were cytomegalovirus-associated.

The CDR3 contains 16 residues. Unmatched junction bases numbered 9, after V lost 2 bases and J lost 6 bases. Germline V CDR1 and CDR2: KGHSH, LQKENI. This clone was seen a single time. Its specificity is unknown. Sequencing was performed on PBMCs. The TCR sequence derives from a woman aged 40 to 55 in good health and CMV-seronegative. The chain joins TRBV18 to TRBJ2-1; 8 bases map to TRBD1. The CDR3 sequence: CASSPSDRERGNEQFF. For the CDR3, the DNA is TGTGCCAGCTCACCATCGGACAGGGAGAGGGGCAATGAGCAGTTCTTC.